These T cell receptor beta chains were read from a single sample in a study of blood T cells in healthy people across ages. Each CDR3 protein gets one entry after TCRdb re-called the 5' RACE reads with MiXCR. The sample lists roughly 730,000 distinct CDR3 sequences, more than 55% occurring once. The sequenced sample consisted of blood. The receptor source for this set is a man in his forties in good health. The CDR3 runs from the conserved cysteine through the conserved F or W. The D gene is left open where the match is weak. Rows give clone size only sometimes, using once, few, many, or a class for an expanded clone.

D gene	clone size	V gene	J gene	CDR3 DNA	CDR3 protein
-	-	TRBV20-1	TRBJ2-3	TGCAGTGTCATCCCATTTGGAGGCACAGATACGCAGTATTTT	CSVIPFGGTDTQYF
-	-	TRBV10-3	TRBJ2-1	TGTGCCATCAGTGAGTCGAACCCGGATAACAATGAGCAGTTCTTC	CAISESNPDNNEQFF
-	many	TRBV27	TRBJ2-5	TGTGCCAGCAGCTTCGGCGGCAGACAAGAGACCCAGTACTTC	CASSFGGRQETQYF
-	many	TRBV10-3	TRBJ2-5	TGTGCCTTAAGGTTGGAAGAGACCCAGTACTTC	CALRLEETQYF
TRBD1	-	TRBV11-2	TRBJ2-7	TGTGCCAGCAGCGCAGTAACGGGACAGATTTACGAGCAGTACTTC	CASSAVTGQIYEQYF
TRBD1	-	TRBV5-1	TRBJ2-5	TGCGCCAGCAGCTTGGGAGTTGGACAGGGTCAGGATGAGCAGTACTTC	CASSLGVGQGQDEQYF
-	-	TRBV29-1	TRBJ2-1	TGCAGCGTTGATTCGGTTAATGAGCAGTTCTTC	CSVDSVNEQFF
-	-	TRBV24-1	TRBJ2-1	TGTGCCACCAGTGACACCAACTATAAACAGTTCTTC	CATSDTNYKQFF
TRBD1	-	TRBV20-1	TRBJ1-6	TGCAGTGCTAGCGTCGGGACAGGTTCCGGACCCCTCCACTTT	CSASVGTGSGPLHF
-	-	TRBV28	TRBJ1-2	TGTGCCAGCAGCCCGGTATCCGATGGCTACACCTTC	CASSPVSDGYTF
-	-	TRBV25-1	TRBJ2-4	TGTGCCAGCAGTGACCCGTCCCGTCCCTCCAAAAACATTCAGTACTTC	CASSDPSRPSKNIQYF
-	-	TRBV20-1	TRBJ1-4	TGCAGTGCTAGTAGGTCAACTAATGAAAAACTGTTTTTT	CSASRSTNEKLFF
-	-	TRBV2	TRBJ2-2	TGTGCCAGCAGCGCGTGGCGGATAACTGGGGAGCTGTTTTTT	CASSAWRITGELFF
-	once	TRBV10-3	TRBJ2-5	TGTGCCATCAGTGAGCCTGCGGGCAGGGGTTGGGAGCAGTACTTC	CAISEPAGRGWEQYF
-	-	TRBV2	TRBJ1-1	TGTGCCAGCAGTGAGGCAGGGATCGACACTGAAGCTTTCTTT	CASSEAGIDTEAFF
-	few	TRBV20-1	TRBJ2-4	TGCAGTGCTAGGGGGATCGGGGGAAACATTCAGTACTTC	CSARGIGGNIQYF
-	-	TRBV20-1	TRBJ1-5	TGCAGTGCTCCGCTGGGGGGGCGATCCAATCAGCCCCAGCATTTT	CSAPLGGRSNQPQHF
-	-	TRBV29-1	TRBJ2-7	TGCAGCGTTGCAGGGGGGTACAACGAGCAGTACTTC	CSVAGGYNEQYF
-	-	TRBV29-1	TRBJ2-7	TGCAGCGTTACAGGGTACGAGAATGAGCAGTACTTC	CSVTGYENEQYF
-	-	TRBV4-1	TRBJ2-1	TGCGCCAGCAGCCAAGGGGGTGGGAGTAGCCCACCCTACAATGAGCAGTTCTTC	CASSQGGGSSPPYNEQFF
TRBD1	few	TRBV6-5	TRBJ2-7	TGTGCCAGCAGACGAGGGACAGGGGCATCCTACGAGCAGTACTTC	CASRRGTGASYEQYF
TRBD2	-	TRBV29-1	TRBJ2-3	TGCAGCGCCAGAAAGGGACTAGCGGGAAGCCCAGATACGCAGTATTTT	CSARKGLAGSPDTQYF
-	-	TRBV12-3/TRBV12-4	TRBJ2-5	TGTGCCAGCAGAATTGAGGGTGATAAAGAGACCCAGTACTTC	CASRIEGDKETQYF
-	-	TRBV6-5	TRBJ1-2	TGTGCCAGCAGTTATGGGGGCAGGGTACGGGAAAATGGCTACACCTTC	CASSYGGRVRENGYTF